Shown below are 15 T cell receptor beta chains from a single sample sequenced in a study of T cells in localized non-small cell lung cancer. TCRdb keeps only in-frame clones here, not all; method: immunoSEQ multiplex PCR. The repertoire includes 30,000 to 35,000 clones, around 93% of them detected once, and 10% to 15% sits in the top ten. Material: peripheral blood mononuclear cells, obtained before any cancer treatment. These receptors originate from a female donor over 55 with stage II lung adenocarcinoma.

This chain joins TRBV29-1 and TRBJ2-7, with 8 bases matching TRBD2. V was pared by 7 bases and J by 4 bases, with 6 bases of the junction left unmatched. The V gene's germline CDR1 is SQVTM and CDR2 ANQGSEA. The CDR3 has 12 amino acids. As DNA, the CDR3 is TGCAGCGCCCGGGAGGGCCCGTACGAGCAGTACTTC. This sequence encodes CSAREGPYEQYF.

This sequence joins TRBV15 and TRBJ1-2; D is perhaps TRBD1 (5 bases). The V and J ends lost 0 bases and 5 bases respectively, with 13 bases between them. This CDR3 comprises 15 residues. The germline V gene encodes CDR1 LNHNV and CDR2 YYDKDF (reference sequence). CDR3 nucleotide sequence: TGTGCCACCAGCAGAGATCTGGCAGGGAGGTATGGCTACACCTTC. Protein sequence: CATSRDLAGRYGYTF. Full variable domain (missing parts from reference TRBV15 and TRBJ1-2): DAMVIQNPRYQVTQFGKPVTLSCSQTLNHNVMYWYQQKSSQAPKLLFHYYDKDFNNEADTPDNFQSRRPNTSFCFLDIRSPGLGDTAMYLCATSRDLAGRYGYTFGSGTRLTVV.

The chain is built from TRBV18 and TRBJ2-7, with D perhaps given as TRBD1 or TRBD2 (6 bases each). Between the trimmed V and J ends, which lost 3 bases and 2 bases, there was a span of 8 bases. In germline, CDR1 is KGHSH, CDR2 LQKENI. This CDR3 spans 13 amino acids. The CDR3 is CASSPGGPYEQYF. As DNA, the CDR3 is TGTGCCAGCTCACCGGGGGGCCCCTACGAGCAGTACTTC.

This chain links TRBV4-2 with TRBJ2-1; 7 bases match TRBD1. This CDR3 region has 18 residues. Germline V gene data show CDR1 as LGHNA and CDR2 as YNFKEQ. J lost 0 bases, V lost 0 bases, and 8 bases had no gene match. CDR3 region: CASSQELRGQSSYNEQFF. CDR3 sequence (DNA): TGTGCCAGCAGCCAAGAGTTAAGGGGACAGAGCTCCTACAATGAGCAGTTCTTC.

The V and J genes are TRBV7-2 and TRBJ2-7; TRBD2 agrees at 10 bases. This CDR3 spans 15 amino acids. Germline V lookup: CDR1 SGHTA, CDR2 FQGNSA. V lost 3 bases and J lost 6; bases outside the gene matches: 8. The CDR3 loop reads CASSFHSGRPTEQYF. CDR3 in DNA: TGTGCCAGCAGCTTCCATAGCGGGAGGCCGACCGAGCAGTACTTC.

The chain joins TRBV18 to TRBJ2-3, with D possibly TRBD2 on 6 matching bases. The ends were cut back, 1 base at V and 1 base at J, with 9 bases in the middle. Germline assignment: CDR1 KGHSH and CDR2 LQKENI. This CDR3 has 15 residues. CDR3: CASSPRGGGTDTQYF. CDR3 nucleotides: TGTGCCAGCTCACCACGGGGCGGGGGCACAGATACGCAGTATTTT.

This sequence joins TRBV18 and TRBJ2-5; D not resolved. The CDR3 runs 13 residues. V was trimmed by 8 bases and J by 1 base, leaving 11 bases between them. Germline V gives CDR1 KGHSH, CDR2 LQKENI. The CDR3 DNA reads TGTGCCAGCGCAACCATACCCCAAGAGACCCAGTACTTC. Translated: CASATIPQETQYF.

The J gene is TRBJ2-5, the V gene TRBV7-2, with TRBD2 identical over 14 bases. V lost 5 bases to trimming and J lost 2 bases; unmatched junction nucleotides: 7. The CDR3 has 17 amino acids. CDR1 and CDR2 (germline): SGHTA, FQGNSA. For the CDR3, the DNA is TGTGCCAGCAGCCTAAGACTAGCGGGAGGGTTTCAAGAGACCCAGTACTTC. This sequence encodes CASSLRLAGGFQETQYF. Drawing the rest from reference TRBV7-2 and TRBJ2-5, the complete variable domain is GAGVSQSPSNKVTEKGKDVELRCDPISGHTALYWYRQSLGQGLEFLIYFQGNSAPDKSGLPSDRFSAERTGGSVSTLTIQRTQQEDSAVYLCASSLRLAGGFQETQYFGPGTRLLVL.

The chain links TRBV9 to TRBJ2-3; TRBD2 aligns across 9 bases. Trimming at V came to 6 bases and at J to 1 base, leaving 6 bases not matched to a gene. The CDR3 sequence is 15 residues long. Germline loops: CDR1 SGDLS, CDR2 YYNGEE. The CDR3 reads CASNARTSGTDTQYF. The CDR3 DNA is TGTGCCAGCAATGCCCGGACTAGCGGCACAGATACGCAGTATTTT.

The chain employs TRBV11-3 and TRBJ1-1; tentatively, D is TRBD1 (5 bases). CDR1 and CDR2 (germline): SGHNT, YENEEA. This CDR3 is built from 14 residues. Trimming shortened V by 1 base and J by 2 bases, and 8 bases separated the two germline ends. As DNA, the CDR3 is TGTGCCAGCAGCTTAGGACGGGGCAACACTGAAGCTTTCTTT. It specifies CASSLGRGNTEAFF. Complete variable domain (other parts from reference TRBV11-3 and TRBJ1-1): EAGVVQSPRYKIIEKKQPVAFWCNPISGHNTLYWYLQNLGQGPELLIRYENEEAVDDSQLPKDRFSAERLKGVDSTLKIQPAELGDSAVYLCASSLGRGNTEAFFGQGTRLTVV.

A remark on this clone: Germline is not matched at one junction end, which may reflect a read error. This rearrangement joins TRBV2 to TRBJ1-5, with D possibly matching TRBD1 (5 bases). CDR1 is SNHLY and CDR2 is FYNNEI in the germline V gene. The CDR3 is 15 amino acids. CDR3 sequence reads: CASSSGSGGNQPQHF. The CDR3 DNA reads as TGTGCTAGCAGCTCAGGGAGTGGAGGCAATCAGCCCCAGCATTTT.

CDR3 sequence (DNA): TGCGCCAGCAGCCAATCGAGCGGGGGGGGATACAATGAGCAGTTCTTC. It translates to CASSQSSGGGYNEQFF. The gene calls are TRBV4-3 and TRBJ2-1, with 10 bases matching TRBD2. The CDR3 runs to 16 residues. Germline trimming cut 2 bases from V and 4 bases from J; bases unmatched to any gene: 5. The germline V gene has CDR1 LGHNA and CDR2 YSLEER.

The chain recombines TRBV7-2 with TRBJ2-3, with TRBD2 matching over 15 bases. Losses at the gene ends were 4 bases for V and 0 bases for J; bases not matched to a gene: 5. The germline V gene encodes CDR1 SGHTA and CDR2 FQGNSA. The CDR3 runs to 18 residues. The CDR3 coding sequence is TGTGCCAGCAGCTCAGGACTAGCGGGAGGGCTTAGCACAGATACGCAGTATTTT. It is translated as CASSSGLAGGLSTDTQYF. The whole variable domain, remainder taken from reference TRBV7-2 and TRBJ2-3, is GAGVSQSPSNKVTEKGKDVELRCDPISGHTALYWYRQSLGQGLEFLIYFQGNSAPDKSGLPSDRFSAERTGGSVSTLTIQRTQQEDSAVYLCASSSGLAGGLSTDTQYFGPGTRLTVL.

This chain joins TRBV7-2 and TRBJ1-2; the D is unclear. The CDR3 loop spans 15 amino acids. The ends were cut back, 9 bases at V and 4 bases at J, with 21 bases in the middle. Germline V gives CDR1 SGHTA, CDR2 FQGNSA. DNA of the CDR3: TGTGCCAGTATGGTCGGGCCCCGGATCGGCTATGGCTACACCTTC. This gives the protein CASMVGPRIGYGYTF.

The CDR3 region is CASSEGQGRGYTF. In DNA, the CDR3 is TGTGCCAGCAGTGAGGGGCAGGGGAGAGGCTACACCTTC. The genes are TRBV6-4 and TRBJ1-2; perhaps TRBD1 as D (6 bases). This CDR3 comprises 13 residues. Germline CDR1 is MRHNA and CDR2 is SNTAGT. The V end lost 3 bases, the J end lost 8 bases, and 13 bases lay between the germline ends.